Below are 24 T cell receptor beta chains sequenced from a single sample in a study of T cell repertoires in chronic hepatitis B. Sequencing was performed with immunoSEQ multiplex PCR; in TCRdb, only in-frame clones are kept and a portion is missing. Among approximately 1,000 clones listed, less than 85% were seen once. Sequenced input: total CD8+ T cells from PBMCs. The receptors here all came from a human donor with chronic hepatitis B virus infection.

The chain joins TRBV18 to TRBJ1-4; maybe TRBD1 (5 bases). Germline values: CDR1 KGHSH, CDR2 LQKENI. The length of the CDR3 is 18 residues. V was trimmed by 0 bases and J by 7 bases, leaving 21 bases between them. The CDR3 reads CASSPPIGGTLFSEKLFF. CDR3 bases: TGTGCCAGCTCACCACCAATTGGGGGTACGTTGTTTAGTGAAAAACTGTTTTTT.

The rearrangement joins TRBV28 to TRBJ2-1, with a weak D call TRBD2 (6 bases). Trimming left V 9 bases short and J 0 bases short, with 18 bases between. Per germline, CDR1 MDHEN and CDR2 SYDVKM. CDR3 size: 16 residues. In DNA, the CDR3 is TGTGCCAGTGACGGGAGAAACAGAATCTCCTACAATGAGCAGTTCTTC. It translates to CASDGRNRISYNEQFF.

This rearrangement joins TRBV2 to TRBJ2-1; 8 positions agree with TRBD2. The CDR3 loop spans 14 amino acids. CDR1 is SNHLY, CDR2 FYNNEI, per germline. With 3 bases clipped from V and 3 bases from J, the junction kept 1 base outside the gene matches. The CDR3, as DNA: TGTGCCAGCAGTGAGCTAGCGGGCTACAATGAGCAGTTCTTC. Translating it yields CASSELAGYNEQFF.

The chain links TRBV4-3 to TRBJ2-5, with 7 bases lining up with TRBD2. The CDR3 loop spans 14 amino acids. Germline trimming cut 2 bases from V and 5 bases from J; bases unmatched to any gene: 5. The germline V gene has CDR1 LGHNA and CDR2 YSLEER. The DNA of the CDR3 is TGCGCCAGCAGCCAACGACTAGCAACCGAGACCCAGTACTTC. This translates into CASSQRLATETQYF.

There are a few counts of this clone. This chain joins TRBV15 and TRBJ2-1; 8 bases match TRBD2. The germline CDR1 and CDR2 sequences are LNHNV and YYDKDF (reference sequence). J was trimmed by 4 bases and V by 2 bases; bases with no gene match: 4. The CDR3 length is 15 residues. The CDR3 region has the DNA TGTGCCACCAGCAGAACTAGCGGAGATTACAATGAGCAGTTCTTC. This codes for CATSRTSGDYNEQFF.

The chain combines TRBV9 with TRBJ2-3; 8 bases map to TRBD2. The junction had 4 bases not matched to a gene; V was cut back by 4 bases and J by 0 bases. Germline CDR1 reads SGDLS; CDR2 reads YYNGEE. CDR3 length equals 15 residues. As DNA, the CDR3 is TGTGCCAGCAGCTCCGCGGGAGGCAGCACAGATACGCAGTATTTT. Translation gives CASSSAGGSTDTQYF.

The chain is built from TRBV6-6 and TRBJ1-1; D is uncertain. Trimming cost V 2 bases and J 6 bases, with 4 bases left between them. Germline CDR1 and CDR2: MNHNY and SVGAGI (reference sequence). This CDR3 spans 11 amino acids. CDR3: CASSYGAEAFF. The CDR3 bases are TGTGCCAGCAGTTACGGGGCTGAAGCTTTCTTT.

This clone was seen a few times. This chain links TRBV6-1 with TRBJ2-7, with 8 positions matching TRBD2. Per germline, CDR1 MNHNS and CDR2 SASEGT. The CDR3 loop spans 14 amino acids. Germline trimming cut 3 bases from V and 2 bases from J; bases unmatched to any gene: 3. The CDR3 is CASSDSGATYEQYF. The CDR3 bases are TGTGCCAGCAGTGATAGCGGGGCAACCTACGAGCAGTACTTC.

This clone was seen a single time. This chain joins TRBV5-1 and TRBJ2-7; 12 bases are shared with TRBD1. The CDR3 length is 14 residues. With V trimmed by 2 bases and J by 5 bases, 2 bases remained unmatched. Germline V gene sequence: CDR1 SGHRS, CDR2 YFSETQ. This chain's CDR3 is CASSFGTGGDEQYF. The DNA of the CDR3 is TGCGCCAGCAGCTTTGGGACAGGGGGCGACGAGCAGTACTTC.

The chain carries TRBV10-3 and TRBJ2-1; 8 bases are shared with TRBD2. Per germline, CDR1 ENHRY and CDR2 SYGVKD. The CDR3 runs to 13 residues. After removal of 3 bases from V and 6 bases from J, the junction contained 1 base not matched to a gene. DNA for the CDR3: TGTGCCATCAGTGATGGGACTAGCAATGAGCAGTTCTTC. Translation gives CAISDGTSNEQFF.

V is TRBV29-1 and J is TRBJ1-1; 9 nucleotides match TRBD1. This CDR3 has 12 amino acids. Unmatched junction bases numbered 0, after V lost 7 bases and J lost 0 bases. Germline-derived CDR1 and CDR2 are SQVTM and ANQGSEA. This CDR3 is CSGTGVNTEAFF. CDR3 coding DNA: TGCAGCGGGACAGGGGTGAACACTGAAGCTTTCTTT.

This clone was recorded a few times. The genes are TRBV9 and TRBJ1-2; D is ambiguous. The germline V gene encodes CDR1 SGDLS and CDR2 YYNGEE. V was clipped by 0 bases and J by 0 bases, with 9 bases between them. The CDR3 sequence is 15 residues long. This CDR3 reads CASSVDSKPNYGYTF. The CDR3 coding sequence is TGTGCCAGCAGCGTAGATTCCAAGCCTAACTATGGCTACACCTTC.

This chain links TRBV19 with TRBJ2-1; the D gene is possibly TRBD2 (6 bases). The length of the CDR3 is 12 residues. Between the trimmed V and J ends, which lost 7 bases and 8 bases, there was a span of 12 bases. In germline, CDR1 is LNHDA, CDR2 SQIVND (reference sequence). CDR3 amino acids: CASTGGSYEQFF. CDR3 DNA sequence: TGTGCCAGTACCGGGGGTTCATATGAGCAGTTCTTC.

The rearrangement links TRBV11-2 to TRBJ2-3, with 9 nucleotides matching TRBD2. Per the germline V gene, CDR1 is SGHAT and CDR2 is FQNNGV. V shed 4 bases, J shed 3 bases, and the junction held 8 bases outside the gene matches. This CDR3 contains 16 residues. CDR3 in amino acids: CASSSDSSGRTDTQYF. Here the CDR3 DNA reads TGTGCCAGCAGCTCAGACAGTAGCGGGAGAACAGATACGCAGTATTTT.

The rearrangement links TRBV4-3 to TRBJ1-1, with D perhaps matching TRBD1 (6 bases). Germline CDR1 and CDR2: LGHNA and YSLEER. V lost 0 bases to trimming and J lost 4 bases, with 15 bases between them. The CDR3 has 16 residues. The DNA of the CDR3 is TGCGCCAGCAGCCAAGACTCGATACAGGGAGGCACTGAAGCTTTCTTT. This encodes CASSQDSIQGGTEAFF.

V usage is TRBV28 and J usage is TRBJ2-1; D gene unclear. Trimming removed 5 bases at V and 4 bases at J, with 15 bases between. This CDR3 is built from 15 residues. Per the germline V gene, CDR1 is MDHEN and CDR2 is SYDVKM. The CDR3 here is CASSATVSVYNEQFF. The CDR3 nucleotides are TGTGCCAGCAGTGCGACTGTTTCCGTATACAATGAGCAGTTCTTC.

The V call is TRBV6-6, the J call TRBJ2-3; 10 bases map to TRBD2. The junction had 5 bases not matched to a gene; V was cut back by 4 bases and J by 4 bases. Germline CDR1 and CDR2: MNHNY and SVGAGI (reference sequence). This CDR3 has 15 amino acids. The CDR3 reads CASSFSAGGPDTQYF. The CDR3 DNA sequence: TGTGCCAGCAGTTTCTCAGCGGGAGGGCCAGATACGCAGTATTTT.

V gene TRBV7-8 combines with J gene TRBJ2-1, with D tentatively TRBD1 (6 bases). This CDR3 region has 14 residues. The V and J ends lost 2 bases and 6 bases respectively, with 11 bases between them. Germline V CDR1 and CDR2: SGHVS, FQNEAQ. CDR3 in DNA: TGTGCCAGCAGCTTATTTCCCAGGGGCAATGAGCAGTTCTTC. Translation gives CASSLFPRGNEQFF.

The chain employs TRBV27 and TRBJ1-2, with D perhaps matching TRBD1 (6 bases). CDR1 and CDR2 from the germline V gene are MNHEY and SMNVEV (reference sequence). The CDR3 has 14 residues. The V end lost 2 bases, the J end lost 3 bases, and 10 bases lay between the germline ends. DNA of the CDR3: TGTGCCAGCAGTTTAACGGGGGGCGACTATGGCTACACCTTC. Translation gives CASSLTGGDYGYTF.

The rearrangement joins TRBV5-1 to TRBJ2-1, with 12 bases lining up with TRBD2. CDR1 and CDR2 (germline): SGHRS, YFSETQ. This CDR3 is 15 amino acids long. The V segment lost 4 bases and the J segment 4 bases; nucleotides outside the gene matches: 3. The CDR3 region has the DNA TGCGCCAGCAGCCCGACTAGCGGGAGTTACAATGAGCAGTTCTTC. The encoded protein is CASSPTSGSYNEQFF.

The chain links TRBV27 to TRBJ1-2; 8 bases are shared with TRBD1. The CDR3 totals 14 residues. J gave up 4 bases and V 4 bases, and 5 bases lay outside the gene matches. The V gene's germline CDR1 is MNHEY and CDR2 SMNVEV (reference sequence). CDR3 sequence: CASSSDREIYGYTF. The CDR3 nucleotides read TGTGCCAGCAGTTCGGACAGGGAAATCTATGGCTACACCTTC.

The chain recombines TRBV9 with TRBJ2-5; possible D gene TRBD2, 5 bases. This CDR3 has 15 amino acids. CDR1 is SGDLS and CDR2 is YYNGEE in the germline V gene. V was shortened by 4 bases and J by 2 bases, with 15 bases between the two germline ends. CDR3 DNA sequence: TGTGCCAGCAGCCCCCCGGCGGGCTCGCAAGAGACCCAGTACTTC. It translates to CASSPPAGSQETQYF.

The rearrangement joins TRBV2 to TRBJ2-2, with 10 bases identical to TRBD1. Germline V gene lookup returns CDR1 SNHLY and CDR2 FYNNEI. The V segment lost 6 bases and the J segment 6 bases; nucleotides outside the gene matches: 13. The length of the CDR3 is 17 residues. The CDR3 spells CASRETPGQGFAGELFF. The DNA of the CDR3 is TGTGCCAGCAGAGAGACCCCGGGACAGGGGTTTGCCGGGGAGCTGTTTTTT. Variable domain in full (rest from reference TRBV2 and TRBJ2-2): EPEVTQTPSHQVTQMGQEVILRCVPISNHLYFYWYRQILGQKVEFLVSFYNNEISEKSEIFDDQFSVERPDGSNFTLKIRSTKLEDSAMYFCASRETPGQGFAGELFFGEGSRLTVL.

CDR3 in DNA: TGCGCCAGCAGCCAAACAGGGTTGAACACTGAAGCTTTCTTT. This codes for CASSQTGLNTEAFF. This rearrangement joins TRBV4-1 to TRBJ1-1, with D possibly being TRBD1 (6 bases). V was trimmed by 2 bases and J by 0 bases, leaving 7 bases between them. The CDR3 is 14 residues long. Germline assignment: CDR1 MGHRA and CDR2 YSYEKL.